Reported below is one TCR beta chain. The antigen is undetermined. A much larger clone differs from this one at a single base, so this may be a read error. This sample is drawn from a study of breast tumors, draining lymph nodes, adjacent tissues. General observations from the study: Luminal-like breast cancer showed significantly greater tumor-nontumor repertoire similarity than basal-like breast cancer did. Tumors had less TCR diversity than lymph nodes, more than nontumor tissue. The data were judged consistent with most tumor T cells coming from lymph node and expanding in tumor.

Samples came from axillary lymph nodes draining the breast cancer. This CDR3 comprises 15 residues. The germline V gene has CDR1 SGHNT and CDR2 YENEEA. V lost 2 bases and J lost 4, with 12 bases in between. TCRdb reprocessed the multiplex PCR reads with MiXCR, giving one entry per CDR3 protein. Among about 230,000 distinct CDR3 sequences listed, less than 40% were seen once. This TCR derives from a female donor with breast cancer. Some clones in this sample may be carry-over from other donors' samples. The sample comprised axillary lymph node tissue. V gene TRBV11-3 combines with J gene TRBJ2-1, with D possibly being TRBD1 (6 bases). The DNA for the CDR3 is TGTGCCAGCAGCTTACCCCGACAGGCTTACAATGAGCAGTTCTTC. Its translation: CASSLPRQAYNEQFF.